This TCR beta chain was captured in a study of Ad26.COV2.S vaccination and SARS-CoV-2 variants. Germline CDR1 reads SGHTS; CDR2 reads YDEGEE. Between the trimmed V and J ends, which lost 1 base and 0 bases, there was a span of 7 bases. The CDR3 length is 14 residues. Sequencing was performed with immunoSEQ multiplex PCR; in TCRdb, only in-frame clones are kept and a portion is missing. The data show roughly 380,000 clones, with roughly 84% seen just once and roughly 3.6% held by the top ten. The treatment was: roughly 20 received Ad26.COV2.S at low or high dose, single or two shots; about five received placebo; per-sample allocation not given. Samples came from day 63 after the first vaccine or placebo injection. Donation was by an adult aged 18-55 years who was in Boston.

The source was peripheral blood, collected in a trial of Ad26.COV2.S vaccine versus placebo. The gene calls are TRBV5-8 and TRBJ1-1; D is undetermined. This sequence originates from a person aged 18-65 years who received the Ad26.COV2.S COVID-19 vaccine or a placebo. As DNA, the CDR3 is TGTGCCAGCAGCTTGCCAGGTGTGAACACTGAAGCTTTCTTT. Translating gives CASSLPGVNTEAFF. Looking up the rest from reference TRBV5-8 and TRBJ1-1 gives the full variable domain: EAGVTQSPTHLIKTRGQQATLRCSPISGHTSVYWYQQALGLGLQFLLWYDEGEERNRGNFPPRFSGRQFPNYSSELNVNALELEDSALYLCASSLPGVNTEAFFGQGTRLTVV.